What follows is one T cell receptor (beta chain) and its context. Its antigen remains unidentified. Trimming removed 3 bases from V and 4 bases from J, with 8 bases in between. From germline, CDR1 is SGHAT and CDR2 FQDESV (reference sequence). The length of the CDR3 is 13 residues. This sample stems from a study of vaccination effects on CD4 cells after COVID-19. Study as a whole: Every participant took two doses of the BNT162b2 or mRNA-1273 vaccine. Whole-study results and caveats: Relatively few convalescent patients took part in the study, which had no early post-infection timepoints. Late after vaccination, infection- and vaccine-induced clones showed marked clonal contraction.

Here immunoSEQ multiplex PCR was the method, and the copy in TCRdb shows in-frame clones only, minus some. This table has tens of thousands of clones, roughly two thirds appearing once. Using viral peptide pools, the ViraFEST assay grew out antigen-specific CD4+ T cells prior to sequencing. The culture ran for 10 days, and then CD4+ T cells were isolated. Vaccine recipients had no previous SARS-CoV-2 infection; their nucleocapsid antibodies were negative. Half the medium was swapped for IL-2 medium on days 3 and 7. The material was CD4+ T cells from PBMCs cultured with SARS-CoV-2 spike peptides, obtained before COVID-19 vaccination. The receptor's source is a human donor who received a COVID-19 vaccine. The chain joins TRBV11-1 to TRBJ2-3; D is perhaps TRBD1 (5 bases). Written as DNA, the CDR3 is TGTGCCAGCAGCTTCCAGGGTTCAGATACGCAGTATTTT. Encoded protein: CASSFQGSDTQYF.